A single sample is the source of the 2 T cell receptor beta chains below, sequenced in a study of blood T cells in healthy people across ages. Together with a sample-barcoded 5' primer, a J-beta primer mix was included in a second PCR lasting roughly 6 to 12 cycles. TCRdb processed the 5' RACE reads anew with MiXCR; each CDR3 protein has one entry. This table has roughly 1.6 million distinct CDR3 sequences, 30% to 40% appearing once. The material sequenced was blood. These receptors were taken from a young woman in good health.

Here the CDR3 reads CAIRDGRVLDEQFF. Written as DNA, the CDR3 is TGTGCCATCAGGGATGGGAGGGTGTTGGATGAGCAGTTCTTC. The chain is built from TRBV10-3 and TRBJ2-1, with 7 positions matching TRBD2. V shed 6 bases, J shed 8 bases, and the junction held 10 bases outside the gene matches. Germline loops: CDR1 ENHRY, CDR2 SYGVKD. This CDR3 has 14 amino acids.

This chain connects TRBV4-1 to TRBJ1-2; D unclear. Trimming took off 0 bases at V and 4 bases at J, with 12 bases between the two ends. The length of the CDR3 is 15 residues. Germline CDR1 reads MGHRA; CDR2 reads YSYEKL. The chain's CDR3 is CASSQDRSQFYGYTF. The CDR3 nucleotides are TGCGCCAGCAGCCAAGATAGATCCCAATTCTATGGCTACACCTTC.